Following are 21 T cell receptor beta chains from one sample sequenced in a study of cytomegalovirus exposure and HLA in healthy donors. The PCR ran on 60 Vbeta and 13 Jbeta primers. The repertoire was sequenced with immunoSEQ multiplex PCR; TCRdb's copy has only in-frame clones and lacks some. The repertoire includes 130,000 or so clones, 73% of them detected once, and approximately 2.1% sits in the top ten. Sample: PBMCs. These receptors originate from a woman in her thirties or forties in good health and CMV-seropositive.

The V gene is TRBV20-1, the J gene TRBJ1-1; no reliable D call. V was pared by 0 bases and J by 13 bases, with 9 bases between. Looked up from germline, CDR1 is DFQATT and CDR2 is SNEGSKA (reference sequence). This CDR3 region has 10 residues. CDR3 DNA sequence: TGCAGTGCTAGAGATGAGAGTATTTTCTTT. Protein sequence: CSARDESIFF.

The J gene is TRBJ1-5, the V gene TRBV5-1; D ambiguous. V shed 0 bases and J shed 2 bases, with 9 bases lying between them. CDR1 is SGHRS and CDR2 is YFSETQ in the germline V gene. The CDR3 spans 15 residues. The CDR3 here is CASSLVAGGNQPQHF. In nucleotides, the CDR3 is TGCGCCAGCAGCTTGGTGGCGGGTGGCAATCAGCCCCAGCATTTT. Complete variable domain (other parts from reference TRBV5-1 and TRBJ1-5): KAGVTQTPRYLIKTRGQQVTLSCSPISGHRSVSWYQQTPGQGLQFLFEYFSETQRNKGNFPGRFSGRQFSNSRSEMNVSTLELGDSALYLCASSLVAGGNQPQHFGDGTRLSIL.

This clone was detected only a few times. The rearrangement links TRBV5-1 to TRBJ2-3, with 7 bases identical to TRBD2. Germline-derived CDR1 and CDR2 are SGHRS and YFSETQ. CDR3 length equals 15 residues. V was pared by 1 base and J by 0 bases, with 2 bases of the junction left unmatched. CDR3 DNA sequence: TGCGCCAGCAGCTTGACGCGGGGGAGCACAGATACGCAGTATTTT. It translates to CASSLTRGSTDTQYF.

About this clone itself: One end of the junction does not line up with germline, which may come from a read error. V usage is TRBV30 and J usage is TRBJ2-2; 12 bases fit TRBD2. From germline, CDR1 is GTSNPN and CDR2 SVGIG (reference sequence). The CDR3 consists of 17 residues. CDR3 in DNA: TGTGCCTGGAGTGTGACTAGCGGGGGCCCGGGACACCGGGGAGCTGTTTTT. It codes for CAWSVTSGGPGHRGAVF.

In this sample, this clone turned up once. J is TRBJ1-5 and V is TRBV19; D might be TRBD1 (5 bases). The CDR3 has 16 residues. V dropped 2 bases and J dropped 6 bases, with 17 bases sitting between them. Germline CDR1 is LNHDA and CDR2 is SQIVND (reference sequence). For the CDR3, the DNA is TGTGCCAGTAGTATATCCGGACCGGGGGAGCGTCAGCCCCAGCATTTT. It translates to CASSISGPGERQPQHF.

A note on this clone: The junction does not match germline at one end; this may be a read error. The genes are TRBV5-4 and TRBJ1-1; 9 nucleotides line up with TRBD1. This CDR3 region has 17 residues. The germline V gene has CDR1 SGHNT and CDR2 YYREEE (reference sequence). CDR3 sequence (DNA): TGCGCCAGCAGCCAGGGTTCGGCCGGACAGGGGCTCGGAGAAGCTTTCTTT. This translates into CASSQGSAGQGLGEAFF.

The CDR3 spells CASSEEGSSGNTIYF. Written as DNA, the CDR3 is TGCGCCAGCAGTGAGGAGGGAAGCTCTGGAAACACCATATATTTT. The V gene is TRBV10-2, the J gene TRBJ1-3; D not certain. From germline, CDR1 is WSHSY and CDR2 SAAADI. V lost 2 bases and J lost 0, with 8 bases in between. This CDR3 has 15 residues.

V gene TRBV6-5 combines with J gene TRBJ2-7, with no clear D. Germline CDR1 and CDR2: MNHEY and SVGAGI. V dropped 5 bases and J dropped 3 bases, with 8 bases sitting between them. The CDR3 is 12 residues long. Here the CDR3 DNA reads TGTGCCAGCAGTGACCAGCGCTACGAGCAGTACTTC. Amino acid sequence: CASSDQRYEQYF.

CDR3 bases: TGTGCCAGCAGCTACGGGGGGGAGACCGGGGAGCTGTTTTTT. Protein sequence: CASSYGGETGELFF. The chain couples TRBV6-1 to TRBJ2-2; 8 bases line up with TRBD2. The CDR3 is made up of 14 amino acids. J was trimmed by 5 bases and V by 6 bases; bases with no gene match: 5. CDR1 MNHNS and CDR2 SASEGT come from the germline V gene.

V and J are TRBV5-1 and TRBJ1-6, with 7 nucleotides matching TRBD1. This CDR3 region has 17 residues. V lost 4 bases and J lost 7; bases outside the gene matches: 14. The germline V gene encodes CDR1 SGHRS and CDR2 YFSETQ. CDR3 region: CASSPGDSSRANSPLHF. For the CDR3, the DNA is TGCGCCAGCAGCCCTGGGGACAGTTCTCGGGCAAATTCACCCCTCCACTTT.

This clone was counted a few times. This chain links TRBV30 with TRBJ1-5, with D possibly matching TRBD1 (6 bases). This CDR3 has 15 amino acids. Germline V gene lookup returns CDR1 GTSNPN and CDR2 SVGIG (reference sequence). With 0 bases removed from V and 1 base from J, the gap between germline ends came to 10 bases. Here the CDR3 DNA reads TGTGCCTGGAGTGTAGCGGGGGCAAGCAATCAGCCCCAGCATTTT. Translated: CAWSVAGASNQPQHF.

This clone turned up a few times. This chain connects TRBV4-2 to TRBJ2-2, with TRBD2 as a possible D gene (6 bases). Deletions cut 3 bases from V and 4 bases from J, with 12 bases between. This CDR3 is 15 amino acids long. Germline V gives CDR1 LGHNA, CDR2 YNFKEQ. CDR3 bases: TGTGCCAGCAGCCAGGACGCCGGGGGCACCGGGGAGCTGTTTTTT. It specifies CASSQDAGGTGELFF.

This clone was counted a single time. This chain joins TRBV18 and TRBJ2-7; D not resolved. V was cut by 6 bases and J by 5 bases, with 11 bases left in between. Germline loops: CDR1 KGHSH, CDR2 LQKENI. The CDR3 extends over 12 amino acids. DNA of the CDR3: TGTGCCAGCTCTCTGCAATCTAACGAGCAGTACTTC. Protein product: CASSLQSNEQYF.

The CDR3 sequence is CASSLDPDRDLDLAKNIQYF. CDR3 DNA: TGCGCCAGCAGCTTGGACCCCGACAGGGACCTAGACCTAGCCAAAAACATTCAGTACTTC. The chain has TRBV5-1 and TRBJ2-4; 7 bases fit TRBD1. The ends lost 0 bases at V and 0 bases at J; junction bases unmatched: 15. CDR3 length: 20 residues. CDR1 is SGHRS and CDR2 is YFSETQ in the germline V gene.

The chain uses TRBV5-1 and TRBJ2-7, with D unclear. This CDR3 is built from 14 residues. V lost 4 bases to trimming and J lost 3 bases, with 14 bases between them. Germline V gives CDR1 SGHRS, CDR2 YFSETQ. The CDR3 loop is CASSPDPTYYEQYF. In nucleotides, the CDR3 is TGCGCCAGCAGCCCCGACCCGACTTACTACGAGCAGTACTTC.

This clone has just one count. This chain connects TRBV19 to TRBJ1-5; 7 bases agree with TRBD1. CDR1 LNHDA and CDR2 SQIVND come from the germline V gene (reference sequence). V gave up 6 bases and J gave up 5 bases; unmatched junction bases: 10. The CDR3 contains 15 residues. The CDR3 region is CASRSGTGDHQPQHF. In DNA, the CDR3 is TGTGCCAGTAGATCGGGAACAGGGGATCATCAGCCCCAGCATTTT.

The chain links TRBV18 to TRBJ2-1, with D possibly being TRBD1 (6 bases). This CDR3 spans 12 amino acids. From germline, CDR1 is KGHSH and CDR2 LQKENI. V lost 6 bases and J lost 9, with 12 bases in between. CDR3 bases: TGTGCCAGCTCGCAACAGGGTGGTGAGCAGTTCTTC. Amino acid sequence: CASSQQGGEQFF.

The chain couples TRBV7-3 to TRBJ2-2, with 10 nucleotides matching TRBD2. V gave up 1 base and J gave up 6 bases; unmatched junction bases: 2. CDR1 is SGHTA and CDR2 is FQGTGA in the germline V gene. This CDR3 has 15 amino acids. The CDR3 here is CASSLSLAGAGELFF. In DNA form, the CDR3 reads TGTGCCAGCAGCTTAAGCCTAGCGGGAGCCGGGGAGCTGTTTTTT.

The gene calls are TRBV5-1 and TRBJ1-3; 9 nucleotides line up with TRBD1. After removal of 0 bases from V and 5 bases from J, the junction contained 9 bases not matched to a gene. The germline gives CDR1 SGHRS, CDR2 YFSETQ. This CDR3 contains 17 residues. CDR3 nucleotide sequence: TGCGCCAGCAGCTTGGGCCTCGGGACAGGGAGTAGAAACACCATATATTTT. Translating gives CASSLGLGTGSRNTIYF. Full variable domain (remainder filled in from reference TRBV5-1 and TRBJ1-3): KAGVTQTPRYLIKTRGQQVTLSCSPISGHRSVSWYQQTPGQGLQFLFEYFSETQRNKGNFPGRFSGRQFSNSRSEMNVSTLELGDSALYLCASSLGLGTGSRNTIYFGEGSWLTVV.

The genes are TRBV29-1 and TRBJ2-7, with D tentatively TRBD2 (5 bases). V was clipped by 6 bases and J by 0 bases, with 6 bases between them. Looked up from germline, CDR1 is SQVTM and CDR2 is ANQGSEA. The CDR3 is 11 residues long. CDR3 loop: CSVRVSYEQYF. CDR3 nucleotides: TGCAGCGTGAGGGTCTCCTACGAGCAGTACTTC.

This rearrangement joins TRBV19 to TRBJ1-4, with D tentatively TRBD1 (5 bases). The CDR3 is made up of 17 amino acids. V shed 5 bases and J shed 2 bases, with 18 bases lying between them. CDR1 LNHDA and CDR2 SQIVND come from the germline V gene (reference sequence). The CDR3 loop is CASSGDYSVGTNEKLFF. CDR3 in DNA: TGTGCCAGTAGTGGGGACTACAGCGTCGGGACTAATGAAAAACTGTTTTTT.